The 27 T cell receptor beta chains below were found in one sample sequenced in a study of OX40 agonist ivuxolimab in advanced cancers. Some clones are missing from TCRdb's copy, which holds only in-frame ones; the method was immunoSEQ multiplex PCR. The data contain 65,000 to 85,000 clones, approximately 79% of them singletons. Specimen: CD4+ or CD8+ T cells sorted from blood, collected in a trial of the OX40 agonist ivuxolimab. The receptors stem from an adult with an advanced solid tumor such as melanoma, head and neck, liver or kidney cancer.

In DNA, the CDR3 is TGTGCCAGCAGACCCCTGGGGGGGGGCAATGAGCAGTTCTTC. Protein sequence: CASRPLGGGNEQFF. The genes are TRBV28 and TRBJ2-1; 7 positions agree with TRBD2. This CDR3 region has 14 residues. V shed 6 bases and J 6 bases; nucleotides not matched to a gene: 8. Germline V lookup: CDR1 MDHEN, CDR2 SYDVKM.

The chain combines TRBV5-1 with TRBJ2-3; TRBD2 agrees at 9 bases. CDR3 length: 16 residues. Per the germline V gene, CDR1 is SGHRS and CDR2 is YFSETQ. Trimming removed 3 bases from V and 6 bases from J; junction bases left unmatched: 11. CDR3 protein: CASSSPGLASSDTQYF. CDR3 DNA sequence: TGCGCCAGCAGCTCACCGGGACTAGCCTCGTCGGATACGCAGTATTTT.

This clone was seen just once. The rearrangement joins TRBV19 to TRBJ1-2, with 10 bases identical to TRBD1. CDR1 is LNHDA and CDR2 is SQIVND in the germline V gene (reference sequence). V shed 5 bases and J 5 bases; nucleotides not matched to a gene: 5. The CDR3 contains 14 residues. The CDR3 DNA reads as TGTGCCAGTAGTGACAGGGGGCGATTATATGGCTACACCTTC. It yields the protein CASSDRGRLYGYTF.

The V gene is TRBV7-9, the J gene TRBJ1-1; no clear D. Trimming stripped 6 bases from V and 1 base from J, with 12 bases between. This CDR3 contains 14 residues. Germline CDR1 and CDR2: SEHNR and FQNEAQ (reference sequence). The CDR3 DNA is TGTGCCAGCAGGTCCAGGCACAAGAACACTGAAGCTTTCTTT. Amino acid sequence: CASRSRHKNTEAFF. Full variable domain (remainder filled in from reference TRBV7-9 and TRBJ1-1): DTGVSQNPRHKITKRGQNVTFRCDPISEHNRLYWYRQTLGQGPEFLTYFQNEAQLEKSRLLSDRFSAERPKGSFSTLEIQRTEQGDSAMYLCASRSRHKNTEAFFGQGTRLTVV.

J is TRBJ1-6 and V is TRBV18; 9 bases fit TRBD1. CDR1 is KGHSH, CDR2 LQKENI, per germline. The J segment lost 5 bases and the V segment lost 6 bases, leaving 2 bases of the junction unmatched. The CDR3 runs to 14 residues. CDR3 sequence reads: CASSTGGNNSPLHF. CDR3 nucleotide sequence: TGTGCCAGCTCTACAGGGGGCAATAATTCACCCCTCCACTTT.

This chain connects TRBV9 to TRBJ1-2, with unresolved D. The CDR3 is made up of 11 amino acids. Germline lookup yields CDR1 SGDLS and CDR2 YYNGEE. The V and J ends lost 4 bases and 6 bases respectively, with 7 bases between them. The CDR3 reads CASSSGHGYTF. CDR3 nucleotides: TGTGCCAGCAGCTCCGGGCATGGCTACACCTTC.

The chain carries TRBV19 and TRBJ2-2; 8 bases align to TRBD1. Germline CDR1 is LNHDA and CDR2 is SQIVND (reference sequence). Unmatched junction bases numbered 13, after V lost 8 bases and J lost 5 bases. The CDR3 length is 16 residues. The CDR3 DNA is TGTGCCAGTGGATTGACAGGGGTACAGGGTACCGGGGAGCTGTTTTTT. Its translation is CASGLTGVQGTGELFF.

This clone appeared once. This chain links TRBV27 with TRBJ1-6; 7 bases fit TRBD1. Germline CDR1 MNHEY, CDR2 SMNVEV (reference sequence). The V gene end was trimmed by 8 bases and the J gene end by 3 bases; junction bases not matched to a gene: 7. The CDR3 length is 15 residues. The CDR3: CASSRGQNYNSPLHF. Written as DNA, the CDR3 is TGTGCCAGCTCGAGGGGACAGAACTATAATTCACCCCTCCACTTT.

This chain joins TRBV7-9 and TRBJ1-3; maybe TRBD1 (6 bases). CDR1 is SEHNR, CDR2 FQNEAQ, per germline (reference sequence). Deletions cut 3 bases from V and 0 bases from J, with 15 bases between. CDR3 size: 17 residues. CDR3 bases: TGTGCCAGCAGCTTTTCGAGGGGGTTTCTCTCTGGAAACACCATATATTTT. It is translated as CASSFSRGFLSGNTIYF.

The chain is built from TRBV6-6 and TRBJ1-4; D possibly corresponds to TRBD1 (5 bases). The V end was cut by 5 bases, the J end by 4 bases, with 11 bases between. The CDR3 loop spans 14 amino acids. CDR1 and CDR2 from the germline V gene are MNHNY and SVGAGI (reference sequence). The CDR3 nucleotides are TGTGCCAGCAGTAACCGGGACCTTAATGAAAAACTGTTTTTT. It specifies CASSNRDLNEKLFF.

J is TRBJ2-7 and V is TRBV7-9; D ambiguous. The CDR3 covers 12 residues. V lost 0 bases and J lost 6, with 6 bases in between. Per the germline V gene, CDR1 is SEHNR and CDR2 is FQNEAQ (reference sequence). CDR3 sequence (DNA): TGTGCCAGCAGCTTAGCACAGAGCGAGCAGTACTTC. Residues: CASSLAQSEQYF.

The CDR3 sequence is CASSDPVGLPGYGYTF. The CDR3 nucleotides read TGTGCCAGCAGTGACCCTGTGGGTCTCCCGGGGTATGGCTACACCTTC. The chain links TRBV25-1 to TRBJ1-2; D gene ambiguous. Trimming stripped 3 bases from V and 5 bases from J, with 19 bases between. The CDR3 has 16 amino acids. The germline gives CDR1 MGHDK, CDR2 SYGVNS.

This CDR3 reads CASRPQGTGDTIYF. The CDR3 DNA is TGCGCCAGCAGACCACAGGGGACTGGGGACACCATATATTTT. V gene TRBV5-1 combines with J gene TRBJ1-3; 7 nucleotides match TRBD1. The V segment lost 5 bases and the J segment 8 bases; nucleotides outside the gene matches: 10. The CDR3 covers 14 residues. The germline CDR1 and CDR2 sequences are SGHRS and YFSETQ. The entire variable domain, with the rest obtained from reference TRBV5-1 and TRBJ1-3, is as follows: KAGVTQTPRYLIKTRGQQVTLSCSPISGHRSVSWYQQTPGQGLQFLFEYFSETQRNKGNFPGRFSGRQFSNSRSEMNVSTLELGDSALYLCASRPQGTGDTIYFGEGSWLTVV.

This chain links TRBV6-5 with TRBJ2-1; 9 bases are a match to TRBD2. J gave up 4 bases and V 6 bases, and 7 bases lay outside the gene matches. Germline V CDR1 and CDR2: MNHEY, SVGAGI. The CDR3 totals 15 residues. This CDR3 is CASRASGMGYNEQFF. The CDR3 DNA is TGTGCCAGCAGAGCTAGCGGGATGGGGTACAATGAGCAGTTCTTC.

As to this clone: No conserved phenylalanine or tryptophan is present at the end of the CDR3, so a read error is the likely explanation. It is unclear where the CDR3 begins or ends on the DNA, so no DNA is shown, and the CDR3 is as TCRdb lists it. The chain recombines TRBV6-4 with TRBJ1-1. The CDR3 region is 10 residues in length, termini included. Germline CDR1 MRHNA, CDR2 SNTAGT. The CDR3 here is CASRTSGQRI.

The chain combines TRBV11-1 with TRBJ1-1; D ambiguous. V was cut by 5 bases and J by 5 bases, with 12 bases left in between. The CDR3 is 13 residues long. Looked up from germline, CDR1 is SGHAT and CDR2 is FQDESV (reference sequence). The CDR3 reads CASSPNARTEAFF. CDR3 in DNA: TGTGCCAGCAGCCCGAACGCCCGGACTGAAGCTTTCTTT.

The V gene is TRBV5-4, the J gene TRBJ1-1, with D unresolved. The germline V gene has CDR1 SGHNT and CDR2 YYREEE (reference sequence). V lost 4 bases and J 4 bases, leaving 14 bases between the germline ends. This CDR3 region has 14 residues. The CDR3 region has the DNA TGTGCCAGCAGCATAGACTCCAAGGGCACTGAAGCTTTCTTT. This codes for CASSIDSKGTEAFF.

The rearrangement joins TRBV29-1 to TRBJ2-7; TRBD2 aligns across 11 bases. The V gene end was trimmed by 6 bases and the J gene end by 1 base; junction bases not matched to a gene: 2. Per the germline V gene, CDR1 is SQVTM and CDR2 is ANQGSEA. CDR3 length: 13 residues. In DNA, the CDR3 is TGCAGCGTCGGGACTAGCGGTTCCTACGAGCAGTACTTC. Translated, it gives CSVGTSGSYEQYF.

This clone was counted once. The CDR3 DNA reads TGTGCCAGCAGCCAAGTAGGGGGTCGGAGGGAGACCCAGTACTTC. Protein: CASSQVGGRRETQYF. The V and J genes are TRBV14 and TRBJ2-5; weak D call: TRBD1 (6 bases). The CDR3 is made up of 15 amino acids. The ends were cut back, 1 base at V and 5 bases at J, with 14 bases in the middle. The germline gives CDR1 SGHDN, CDR2 FVKESK. Filled out from reference TRBV14 and TRBJ2-5, the complete variable domain reads EAGVTQFPSHSVIEKGQTVTLRCDPISGHDNLYWYRRVMGKEIKFLLHFVKESKQDESGMPNNRFLAERTGGTYSTLKVQPAELEDSGVYFCASSQVGGRRETQYFGPGTRLLVL.

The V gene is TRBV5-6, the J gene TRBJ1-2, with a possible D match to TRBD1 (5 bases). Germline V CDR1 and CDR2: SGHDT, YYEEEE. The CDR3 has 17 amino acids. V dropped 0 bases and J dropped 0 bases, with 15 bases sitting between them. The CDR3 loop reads CASSLGGVRPANYGYTF. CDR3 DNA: TGTGCCAGCAGCTTGGGGGGGGTACGACCCGCTAACTATGGCTACACCTTC.

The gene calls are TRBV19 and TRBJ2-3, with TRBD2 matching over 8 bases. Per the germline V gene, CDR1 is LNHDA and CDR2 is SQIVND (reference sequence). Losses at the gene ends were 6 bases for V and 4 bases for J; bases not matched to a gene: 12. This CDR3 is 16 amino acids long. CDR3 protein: CASRTPGGGRPDTQYF. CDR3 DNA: TGTGCCAGTAGAACCCCGGGCGGGGGGAGACCAGATACGCAGTATTTT.

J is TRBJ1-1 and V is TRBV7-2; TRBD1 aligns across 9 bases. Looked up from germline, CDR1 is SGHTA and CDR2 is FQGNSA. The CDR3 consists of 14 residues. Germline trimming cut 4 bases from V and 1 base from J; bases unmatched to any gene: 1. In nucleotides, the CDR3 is TGTGCCAGCAGCTCGGGACAGGGGAACACTGAAGCTTTCTTT. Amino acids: CASSSGQGNTEAFF.

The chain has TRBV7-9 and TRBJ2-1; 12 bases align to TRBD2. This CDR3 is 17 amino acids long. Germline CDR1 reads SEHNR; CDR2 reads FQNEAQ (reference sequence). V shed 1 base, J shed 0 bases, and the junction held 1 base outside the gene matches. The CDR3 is CASSLGTSGNSYNEQFF. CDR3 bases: TGTGCCAGCAGCTTAGGGACTAGCGGGAACTCCTACAATGAGCAGTTCTTC.

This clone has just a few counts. The CDR3 protein is CASSQVDRGSNQPQHF. The CDR3 DNA reads as TGCGCCAGCAGCCAAGTAGACAGGGGCAGCAATCAGCCCCAGCATTTT. The chain combines TRBV4-3 with TRBJ1-5; 8 nucleotides align to TRBD1. The germline V gene has CDR1 LGHNA and CDR2 YSLEER. The CDR3 is 16 residues long. Trimming cost V 1 base and J 1 base; bases outside gene matches: 3.

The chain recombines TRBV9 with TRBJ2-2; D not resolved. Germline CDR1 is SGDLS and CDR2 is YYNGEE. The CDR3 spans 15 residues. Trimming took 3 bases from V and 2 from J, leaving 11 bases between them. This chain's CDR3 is CASSASAINTGELFF. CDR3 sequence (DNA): TGTGCCAGCAGCGCAAGTGCTATTAACACCGGGGAGCTGTTTTTT.

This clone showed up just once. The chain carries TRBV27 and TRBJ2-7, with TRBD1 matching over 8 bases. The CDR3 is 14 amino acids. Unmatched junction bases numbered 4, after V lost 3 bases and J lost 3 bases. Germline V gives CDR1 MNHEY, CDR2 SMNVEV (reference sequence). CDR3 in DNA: TGTGCCAGCAGTTTGAGACAGGGGATCTACGAGCAGTACTTC. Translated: CASSLRQGIYEQYF.

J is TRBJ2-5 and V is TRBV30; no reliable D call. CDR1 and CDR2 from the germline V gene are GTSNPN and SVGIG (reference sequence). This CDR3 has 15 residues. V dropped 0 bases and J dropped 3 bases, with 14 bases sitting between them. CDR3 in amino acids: CAWSVLGVGKETQYF. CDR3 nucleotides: TGTGCCTGGAGTGTACTTGGTGTTGGGAAAGAGACCCAGTACTTC.